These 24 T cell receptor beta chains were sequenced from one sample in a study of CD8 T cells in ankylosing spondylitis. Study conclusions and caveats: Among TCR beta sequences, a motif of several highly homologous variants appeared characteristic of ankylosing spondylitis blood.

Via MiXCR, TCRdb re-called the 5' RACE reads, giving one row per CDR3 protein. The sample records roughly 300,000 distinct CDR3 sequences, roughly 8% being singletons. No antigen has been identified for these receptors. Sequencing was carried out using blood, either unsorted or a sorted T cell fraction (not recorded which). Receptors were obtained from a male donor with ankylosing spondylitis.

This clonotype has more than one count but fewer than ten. CDR3 nucleotide sequence: TGCAGTGCTAGAGGTTGGTGGACTGAAGCTTTCTTT. Encoded protein: CSARGWWTEAFF. The gene calls are TRBV20-1 and TRBJ1-1; no clear D. Germline CDR1 DFQATT, CDR2 SNEGSKA (reference sequence). The V gene lost 1 base and the J gene lost 5 bases, with 8 bases spanning the gap. This CDR3 has 12 amino acids.

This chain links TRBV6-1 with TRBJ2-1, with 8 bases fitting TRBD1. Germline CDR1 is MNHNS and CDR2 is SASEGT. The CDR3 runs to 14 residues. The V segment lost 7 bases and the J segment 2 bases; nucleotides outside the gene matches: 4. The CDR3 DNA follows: TGTGCCAGCACCGCGACAGGGGCCTACAATGAGCAGTTCTTC. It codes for CASTATGAYNEQFF.

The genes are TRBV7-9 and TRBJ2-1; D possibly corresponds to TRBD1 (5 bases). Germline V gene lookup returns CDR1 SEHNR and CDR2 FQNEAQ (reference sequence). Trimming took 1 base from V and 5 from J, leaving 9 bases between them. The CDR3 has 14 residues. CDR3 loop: CASSLVTGHNEQFF. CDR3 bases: TGTGCCAGCAGCTTAGTTACAGGCCACAATGAGCAGTTCTTC. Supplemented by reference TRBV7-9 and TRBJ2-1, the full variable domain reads DTGVSQNPRHKITKRGQNVTFRCDPISEHNRLYWYRQTLGQGPEFLTYFQNEAQLEKSRLLSDRFSAERPKGSFSTLEIQRTEQGDSAMYLCASSLVTGHNEQFFGPGTRLTVL.

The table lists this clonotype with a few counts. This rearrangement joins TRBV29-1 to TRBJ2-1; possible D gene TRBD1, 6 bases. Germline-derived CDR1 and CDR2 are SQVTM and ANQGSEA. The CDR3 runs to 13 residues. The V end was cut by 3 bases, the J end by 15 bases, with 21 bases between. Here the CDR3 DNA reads TGCAGCGTTGAGAGGGAAAGGGACACAAGTCGGTTCTTC. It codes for CSVERERDTSRFF.

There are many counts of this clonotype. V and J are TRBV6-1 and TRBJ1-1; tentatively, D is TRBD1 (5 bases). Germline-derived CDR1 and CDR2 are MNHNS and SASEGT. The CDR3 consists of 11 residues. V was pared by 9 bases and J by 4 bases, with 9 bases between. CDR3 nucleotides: TGTGCCAGTCAGGGACCCACTGAAGCTTTCTTT. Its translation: CASQGPTEAFF.

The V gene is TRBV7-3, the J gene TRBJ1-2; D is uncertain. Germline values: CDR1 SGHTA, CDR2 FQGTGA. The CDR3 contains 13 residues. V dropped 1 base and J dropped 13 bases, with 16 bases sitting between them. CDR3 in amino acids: CASSLNGQLLFTF. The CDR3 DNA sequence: TGTGCCAGCAGCTTAAATGGGCAGCTTCTCTTCACCTTC.

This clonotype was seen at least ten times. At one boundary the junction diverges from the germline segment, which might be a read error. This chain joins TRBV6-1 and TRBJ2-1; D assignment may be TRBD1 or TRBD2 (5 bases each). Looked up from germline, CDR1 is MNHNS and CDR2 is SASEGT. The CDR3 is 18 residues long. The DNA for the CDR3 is TGTGCTAGCATAGGTCCCGGGGCCCTACAGAGCTCCTACAATGAGCAGTTCTTC. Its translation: CASIGPGALQSSYNEQFF.

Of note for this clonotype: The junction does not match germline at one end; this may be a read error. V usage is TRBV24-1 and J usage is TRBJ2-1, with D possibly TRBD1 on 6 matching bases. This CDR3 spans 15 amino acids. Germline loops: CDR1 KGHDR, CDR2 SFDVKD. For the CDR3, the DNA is TGTGCCACCAGTGCTACACCGGACAGTTACACTGAGCAGTTCTTC. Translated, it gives CATSATPDSYTEQFF.

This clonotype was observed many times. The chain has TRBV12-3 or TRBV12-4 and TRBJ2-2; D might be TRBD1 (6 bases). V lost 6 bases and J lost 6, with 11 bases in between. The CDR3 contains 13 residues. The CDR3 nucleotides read TGTGCCAGCAGAGGACAGTTTCCCGGGGAGCTGTTTTTT. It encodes CASRGQFPGELFF.

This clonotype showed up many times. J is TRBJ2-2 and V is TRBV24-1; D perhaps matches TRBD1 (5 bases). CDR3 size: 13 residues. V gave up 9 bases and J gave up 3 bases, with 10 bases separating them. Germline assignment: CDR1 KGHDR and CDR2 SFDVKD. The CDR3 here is CATRPGYTGELFF. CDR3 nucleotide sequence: TGTGCCACCCGGCCAGGGTACACCGGGGAGCTGTTTTTT.

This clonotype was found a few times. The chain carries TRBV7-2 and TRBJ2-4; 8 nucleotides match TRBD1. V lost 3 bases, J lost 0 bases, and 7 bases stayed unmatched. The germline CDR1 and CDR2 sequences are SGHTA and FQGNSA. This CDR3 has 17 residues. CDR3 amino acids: CASSLDRDAIAKNIQYF. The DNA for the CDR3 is TGTGCCAGCAGCTTGGACAGGGACGCTATAGCCAAAAACATTCAGTACTTC.

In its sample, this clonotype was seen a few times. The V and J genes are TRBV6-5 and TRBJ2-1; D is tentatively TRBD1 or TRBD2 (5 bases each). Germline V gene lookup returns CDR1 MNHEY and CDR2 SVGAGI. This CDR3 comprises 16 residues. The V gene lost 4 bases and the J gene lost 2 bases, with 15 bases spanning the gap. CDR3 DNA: TGTGCCAGCAGTTTCTCGCCGGGACGGGCCTACAATGAGCAGTTCTTC. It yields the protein CASSFSPGRAYNEQFF.

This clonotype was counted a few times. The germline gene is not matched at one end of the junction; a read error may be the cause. This CDR3 reads CASSQDLGLAVGF. The CDR3 DNA reads as TGCGCCAGCAGCCAAGATCTCGGACTAGCGGTAGGCTTC. The V gene is TRBV4-1, the J gene TRBJ2-1; 10 nucleotides align to TRBD2. Germline assignment: CDR1 MGHRA and CDR2 YSYEKL. The CDR3 length is 13 residues.

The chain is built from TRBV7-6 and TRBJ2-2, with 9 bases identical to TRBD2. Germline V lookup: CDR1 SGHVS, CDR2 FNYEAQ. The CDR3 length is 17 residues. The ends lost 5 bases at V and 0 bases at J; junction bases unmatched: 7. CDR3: CASSPEASGTNTGELFF. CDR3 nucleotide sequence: TGTGCCAGCAGCCCAGAGGCTAGCGGGACGAACACCGGGGAGCTGTTTTTT.

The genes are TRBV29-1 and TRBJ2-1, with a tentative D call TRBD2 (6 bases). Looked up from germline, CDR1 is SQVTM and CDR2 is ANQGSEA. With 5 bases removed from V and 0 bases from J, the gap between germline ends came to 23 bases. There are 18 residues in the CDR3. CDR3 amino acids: CSVWPGGGGQASYNEQFF. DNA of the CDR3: TGCAGCGTTTGGCCCGGGGGTGGAGGGCAGGCCTCCTACAATGAGCAGTTCTTC.

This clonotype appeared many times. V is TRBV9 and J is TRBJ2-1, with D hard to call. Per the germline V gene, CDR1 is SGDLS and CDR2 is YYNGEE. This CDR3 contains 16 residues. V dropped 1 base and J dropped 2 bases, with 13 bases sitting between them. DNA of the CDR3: TGTGCCAGCAGCGTATCTTCCCCCGGACCCTACAATGAGCAGTTCTTC. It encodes CASSVSSPGPYNEQFF.

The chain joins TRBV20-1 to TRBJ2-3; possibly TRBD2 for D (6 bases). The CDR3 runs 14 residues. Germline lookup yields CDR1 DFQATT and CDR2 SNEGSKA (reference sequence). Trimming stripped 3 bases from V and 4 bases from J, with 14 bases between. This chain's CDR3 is CSARPGGGADTQYF. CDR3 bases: TGCAGTGCTAGGCCCGGGGGAGGCGCAGATACGCAGTATTTT.

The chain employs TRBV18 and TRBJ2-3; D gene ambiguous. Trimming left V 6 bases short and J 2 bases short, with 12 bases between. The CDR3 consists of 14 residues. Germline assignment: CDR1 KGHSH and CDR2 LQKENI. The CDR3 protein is CASSPRQNTDTQYF. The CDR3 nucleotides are TGTGCCAGCTCTCCCAGACAAAACACAGATACGCAGTATTTT.

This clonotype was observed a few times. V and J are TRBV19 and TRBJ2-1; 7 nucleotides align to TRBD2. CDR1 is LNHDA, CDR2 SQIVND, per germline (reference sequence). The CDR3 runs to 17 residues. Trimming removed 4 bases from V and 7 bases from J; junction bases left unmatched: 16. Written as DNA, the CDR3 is TGTGCCAGTAGTAACCCCACACTAGCGCCACAAAAGAATGAGCAGTTCTTC. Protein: CASSNPTLAPQKNEQFF.

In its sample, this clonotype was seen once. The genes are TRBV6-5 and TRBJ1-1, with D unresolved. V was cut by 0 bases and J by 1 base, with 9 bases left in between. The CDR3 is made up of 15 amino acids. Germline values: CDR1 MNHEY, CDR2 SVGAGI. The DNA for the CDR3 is TGTGCCAGCAGTTACTCGGTGAACGGGAACACTGAAGCTTTCTTT. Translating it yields CASSYSVNGNTEAFF.

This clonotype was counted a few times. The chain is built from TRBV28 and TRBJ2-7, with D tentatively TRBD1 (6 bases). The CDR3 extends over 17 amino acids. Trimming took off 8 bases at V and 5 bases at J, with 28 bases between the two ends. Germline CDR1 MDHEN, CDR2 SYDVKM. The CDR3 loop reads CASGILGGRSPLDEQYF. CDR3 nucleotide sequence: TGTGCCAGCGGCATTCTAGGGGGTAGAAGCCCCCTCGACGAGCAGTACTTC.

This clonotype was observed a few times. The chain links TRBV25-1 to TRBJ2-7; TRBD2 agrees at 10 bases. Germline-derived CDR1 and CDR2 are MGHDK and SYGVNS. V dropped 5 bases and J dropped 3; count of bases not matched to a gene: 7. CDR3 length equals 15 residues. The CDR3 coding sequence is TGTGCCAGCAGTATATCTAGCGGGAGCTTCTACGAGCAGTACTTC. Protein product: CASSISSGSFYEQYF.

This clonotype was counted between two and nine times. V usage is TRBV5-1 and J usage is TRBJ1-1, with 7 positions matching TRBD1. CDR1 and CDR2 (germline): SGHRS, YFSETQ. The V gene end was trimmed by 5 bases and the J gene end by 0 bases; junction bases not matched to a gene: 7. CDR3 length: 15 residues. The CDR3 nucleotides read TGCGCCAGCAGTGACAGGGCGGGGTTGAACACTGAAGCTTTCTTT. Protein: CASSDRAGLNTEAFF. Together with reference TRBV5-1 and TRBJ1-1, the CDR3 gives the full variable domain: KAGVTQTPRYLIKTRGQQVTLSCSPISGHRSVSWYQQTPGQGLQFLFEYFSETQRNKGNFPGRFSGRQFSNSRSEMNVSTLELGDSALYLCASSDRAGLNTEAFFGQGTRLTVV.

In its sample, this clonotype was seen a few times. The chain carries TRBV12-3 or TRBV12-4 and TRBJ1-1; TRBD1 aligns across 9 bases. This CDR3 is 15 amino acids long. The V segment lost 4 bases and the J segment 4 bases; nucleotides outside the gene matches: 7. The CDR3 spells CASSSQQGASTEAFF. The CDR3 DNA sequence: TGTGCCAGCAGTTCCCAACAGGGGGCGAGCACTGAAGCTTTCTTT.